One sample yielded the 31 T cell receptor beta chains listed below, sequenced in a study of a mutant IDH1 vaccine in newly diagnosed glioma (dated by TCRdb to the early 2020s). The time point label on this specimen signifies: week 35, safety follow-up. Every vaccine dose consisted of 300 ug of a 20-mer mutant IDH1 peptide in Montanide, administered subcutaneously together with topical imiquimod. No cognate antigen is known for these TCRs. Receptors were amplified or captured by the immunoSEQ multiplex PCR assay. TCRdb retrieved this table from immuneACCESS and kept in-frame rearrangements only. Not all clones are present; in checked studies, unresolved V genes account for under half, and no reason is known for the remainder. This sample holds 40,000 to 45,000 clones; 75% to 85% were observed only once. The ten largest account for 4% to 5.5% of the sample. This specimen consisted of PBMCs, obtained from a glioma patient whose treatment included an IDH1 peptide vaccine. The receptors were gathered from a woman aged 50 to 65 with glioma.

This chain connects TRBV9 to TRBJ1-4, with TRBD1 matching 8 bases. Unmatched junction bases numbered 3, after V lost 4 bases and J lost 4 bases. This CDR3 has 14 residues. Per germline, CDR1 SGDLS and CDR2 YYNGEE. The CDR3 DNA is TGTGCCAGCAGCCTACAGGGGGGTAATGAAAAACTGTTTTTT. Translating gives CASSLQGGNEKLFF.

The rearrangement uses TRBV10-3 and TRBJ2-7; D call uncertain. With 5 bases removed from V and 2 bases from J, the gap between germline ends came to 16 bases. The CDR3 sequence is 15 residues long. CDR1 and CDR2 (germline): ENHRY, SYGVKD. Here the CDR3 reads CAISSGPRKTYEQYF. The CDR3, as DNA: TGTGCCATCAGTTCCGGACCCAGGAAAACCTACGAGCAGTACTTC.

The rearrangement links TRBV5-6 to TRBJ2-3, with D unclear. The germline CDR1 and CDR2 sequences are SGHDT and YYEEEE. The V and J ends lost 2 bases and 3 bases respectively, with 7 bases between them. The CDR3 is 13 amino acids. For the CDR3, the DNA is TGTGCCAGCAGCTTAAAGGGAACAGATACGCAGTATTTT. Its translation is CASSLKGTDTQYF.

The chain combines TRBV27 with TRBJ1-5; 7 bases fit TRBD1. The CDR3 runs to 15 residues. The trim removed 8 bases at V and 4 bases at J, leaving 11 bases unmatched. Germline CDR1 and CDR2: MNHEY and SMNVEV (reference sequence). CDR3: CASAGRGVSNQPQHF. DNA of the CDR3: TGTGCCAGCGCGGGCAGGGGGGTTTCTAATCAGCCCCAGCATTTT.

The chain has TRBV9 and TRBJ2-1, with TRBD1 identical over 7 bases. With 0 bases clipped from V and 11 bases from J, the junction kept 11 bases outside the gene matches. This CDR3 is built from 15 residues. The germline CDR1 and CDR2 sequences are SGDLS and YYNGEE. DNA for the CDR3: TGTGCCAGCAGCGTAGGGGGGACAGCGGCAATGAAGCAGTTCTTC. Its protein is CASSVGGTAAMKQFF.

The chain joins TRBV25-1 to TRBJ2-2, with a possible D match to TRBD1 (5 bases). This CDR3 contains 13 residues. Germline assignment: CDR1 MGHDK and CDR2 SYGVNS. Trimming took 6 bases from V and 2 from J, leaving 7 bases between them. The CDR3 DNA sequence: TGTGCCAGCAGGCAGGGCAACACCGGGGAGCTGTTTTTT. Protein: CASRQGNTGELFF.

The chain combines TRBV7-3 with TRBJ2-7, with D maybe TRBD1 (6 bases). With 2 bases removed from V and 3 bases from J, the gap between germline ends came to 14 bases. The CDR3 contains 15 residues. Germline V CDR1 and CDR2: SGHTA, FQGTGA. The CDR3 region is CASSLSVQGVYEQYF. CDR3 DNA: TGTGCCAGCAGCTTATCAGTACAGGGTGTCTACGAGCAGTACTTC.

The chain has TRBV7-2 and TRBJ2-3; D uncertain. CDR1 and CDR2 (germline): SGHTA, FQGNSA. The CDR3 spans 15 residues. V lost 1 base, J lost 2 bases, and 10 bases lay in between. CDR3 nucleotides: TGTGCCAGCAGCTTAGACACCGGAGACACAGATACGCAGTATTTT. Its translation is CASSLDTGDTDTQYF.

The rearrangement uses TRBV28 and TRBJ2-7; D may be TRBD1 (5 bases). Trimming removed 3 bases from V and 5 bases from J, with 17 bases in between. This CDR3 contains 15 residues. Germline CDR1 MDHEN, CDR2 SYDVKM. CDR3 sequence: CASSFRGNLRDEQYF. The CDR3 DNA follows: TGTGCCAGCAGTTTTAGGGGAAACCTAAGAGACGAGCAGTACTTC.

J is TRBJ1-1 and V is TRBV2, with D possibly TRBD1 on 5 matching bases. Deletions cut 3 bases from V and 5 bases from J, with 13 bases between. Looked up from germline, CDR1 is SNHLY and CDR2 is FYNNEI. This CDR3 has 14 amino acids. CDR3 region: CASSEFVGGTEAFF. The CDR3 nucleotides are TGTGCCAGCAGTGAGTTTGTCGGGGGGACTGAAGCTTTCTTT.

J is TRBJ2-5 and V is TRBV5-8; D is uncertain. Germline loops: CDR1 SGHTS, CDR2 YDEGEE. The ends were cut back, 0 bases at V and 1 base at J, with 7 bases in the middle. The CDR3 runs to 14 residues. CDR3 region: CASSLVRSQETQYF. The CDR3 DNA reads TGTGCCAGCAGCTTGGTCAGATCCCAAGAGACCCAGTACTTC.

The gene calls are TRBV6-4 and TRBJ1-3; D gene uncertain. In germline, CDR1 is MRHNA, CDR2 SNTAGT. V shed 5 bases and J shed 0 bases, with 5 bases lying between them. This CDR3 is 13 amino acids long. CDR3 nucleotides: TGTGCCAGCAGTCCGGACTCTGGAAACACCATATATTTT. It yields the protein CASSPDSGNTIYF.

This clone was detected a few times. For the CDR3, the DNA is TGCGCCAGCAGCTTAGCCGGGACTACCCTCGGAAACACCATATATTTT. Protein product: CASSLAGTTLGNTIYF. The chain carries TRBV5-1 and TRBJ1-3, with D possibly TRBD1 on 5 matching bases. The CDR3 runs to 16 residues. CDR1 and CDR2 (germline): SGHRS, YFSETQ. Trimming cost V 2 bases and J 4 bases, with 16 bases left between them.

This clone was found a few times. The chain joins TRBV10-3 to TRBJ2-7; D is possibly TRBD1 or TRBD2 (5 bases each). The CDR3 runs 16 residues. V gave up 4 bases and J gave up 2 bases, with 18 bases separating them. From germline, CDR1 is ENHRY and CDR2 SYGVKD. The CDR3 DNA is TGTGCCATCAGTGTCGAACCCGGGACGGTGGCCTACGAGCAGTACTTC. Protein: CAISVEPGTVAYEQYF.

This chain uses TRBV6-1 with TRBJ2-7; 8 bases align to TRBD1. This CDR3 is 16 amino acids long. The junction had 8 bases not matched to a gene; V was cut back by 2 bases and J by 2 bases. Germline V CDR1 and CDR2: MNHNS, SASEGT. The CDR3 bases are TGTGCCAGCAGTGAACAGGGGGCGAGATACCCCTACGAGCAGTACTTC. It is translated as CASSEQGARYPYEQYF.

The V and J genes are TRBV9 and TRBJ2-3; no clear D gene. Between the trimmed V and J ends, which lost 2 bases and 2 bases, there was a span of 3 bases. The CDR3 consists of 12 residues. Germline CDR1 and CDR2: SGDLS and YYNGEE. The CDR3 sequence is CASSVSTDTQYF. CDR3 DNA: TGTGCCAGCAGCGTGTCCACAGATACGCAGTATTTT.

The rearrangement links TRBV30 to TRBJ1-6, with TRBD1 as a possible D gene (5 bases). Trimming took 3 bases from V and 7 from J, leaving 10 bases between them. The germline V gene has CDR1 GTSNPN and CDR2 SVGIG (reference sequence). The CDR3 is made up of 13 amino acids. CDR3 DNA sequence: TGTGCCTGGAGGGGGCTGGGGAATTCACCCCTCCACTTT. Encoded protein: CAWRGLGNSPLHF.

As to this clone: The sample carries other DNA sequences with the same CDR3. The gene calls are TRBV27 and TRBJ2-7; D gene uncertain. The germline gives CDR1 MNHEY, CDR2 SMNVEV (reference sequence). There are 14 residues in the CDR3. V was cut by 6 bases and J by 0 bases, with 12 bases left in between. CDR3 sequence: CASSLGVSSYEQYF. In nucleotides, the CDR3 is TGTGCCAGCAGCCTTGGGGTGAGCTCCTACGAGCAGTACTTC.

The rearrangement links TRBV7-6 to TRBJ2-3; perhaps TRBD2 as D (6 bases). CDR3 length: 17 residues. Looked up from germline, CDR1 is SGHVS and CDR2 is FNYEAQ. V was cut by 4 bases and J by 8 bases, with 25 bases left in between. The CDR3 bases are TGTGCCAGCAGCTCCCAAGCCGGGACTGCCATACTTGTTACGCAGTATTTT. This sequence encodes CASSSQAGTAILVTQYF.

This chain joins TRBV29-1 and TRBJ2-5; D may correspond to TRBD1 or TRBD2 (6 bases each). The V end lost 6 bases, the J end lost 3 bases, and 20 bases lay between the germline ends. This CDR3 region has 15 residues. Germline CDR1 and CDR2: SQVTM and ANQGSEA. CDR3 protein: CSVGGGQGPEETQYF. As DNA, the CDR3 is TGCAGCGTCGGGGGCGGGCAGGGGCCCGAAGAGACCCAGTACTTC.

The chain uses TRBV2 and TRBJ2-7; D perhaps matches TRBD1 (6 bases). Deletions cut 5 bases from V and 5 bases from J, with 16 bases between. Germline CDR1 SNHLY, CDR2 FYNNEI. The CDR3 consists of 14 residues. Written as DNA, the CDR3 is TGTGCCAGCAGTCCCCTACAGGGTTCCAACGAGCAGTACTTC. It yields the protein CASSPLQGSNEQYF.

This clone has a handful of counts. V and J are TRBV15 and TRBJ1-1; 7 bases line up with TRBD1. This CDR3 spans 15 amino acids. V gave up 0 bases and J gave up 1 base; unmatched junction bases: 2. CDR1 LNHNV and CDR2 YYDKDF come from the germline V gene (reference sequence). CDR3 in amino acids: CATSREKGANTEAFF. The CDR3 nucleotides are TGTGCCACCAGCAGAGAGAAGGGGGCGAACACTGAAGCTTTCTTT.

This chain joins TRBV14 and TRBJ2-7; D is uncertain. Germline assignment: CDR1 SGHDN and CDR2 FVKESK. V lost 5 bases and J 3 bases, leaving 11 bases between the germline ends. The CDR3 spans 13 residues. As DNA, the CDR3 is TGTGCCAGCAGCGAAGTTGGGTACTACGAGCAGTACTTC. This encodes CASSEVGYYEQYF.

J is TRBJ1-1 and V is TRBV7-3, with a weak D call TRBD1 (5 bases). This CDR3 spans 15 amino acids. Trimming cost V 0 bases and J 0 bases, with 8 bases left between them. CDR1 and CDR2 (germline): SGHTA, FQGTGA. The CDR3 spells CASSLTGRMNTEAFF. The CDR3 nucleotides read TGTGCCAGCAGCTTAACGGGACGGATGAACACTGAAGCTTTCTTT.

The chain employs TRBV9 and TRBJ1-3, with D possibly matching TRBD1 (6 bases). The CDR3 consists of 17 residues. Germline lookup yields CDR1 SGDLS and CDR2 YYNGEE. V was shortened by 0 bases and J by 3 bases, with 16 bases between the two germline ends. CDR3 sequence reads: CASSVGDGGLVGNTIYF. The CDR3 coding sequence is TGTGCCAGCAGCGTAGGGGACGGGGGGCTGGTTGGAAACACCATATATTTT.

This clone was observed a few times. This chain links TRBV6-4 with TRBJ1-1; possibly TRBD1 for D (5 bases). CDR1 is MRHNA and CDR2 is SNTAGT in the germline V gene. The CDR3 is 13 amino acids. Deletions cut 4 bases from V and 4 bases from J, with 10 bases between. CDR3 in amino acids: CASSATEGTEAFF. DNA of the CDR3: TGTGCCAGCAGTGCGACAGAGGGCACTGAAGCTTTCTTT.

The chain combines TRBV5-1 with TRBJ2-1, with 9 bases aligning to TRBD2. This CDR3 region has 16 residues. Germline CDR1 reads SGHRS; CDR2 reads YFSETQ. The V gene end was trimmed by 0 bases and the J gene end by 7 bases; junction bases not matched to a gene: 8. CDR3 amino acids: CASSLGPGLANNEQFF. The CDR3 DNA is TGCGCCAGCAGCTTGGGGCCGGGACTAGCTAATAATGAGCAGTTCTTC. Complete variable domain (other parts from reference TRBV5-1 and TRBJ2-1): KAGVTQTPRYLIKTRGQQVTLSCSPISGHRSVSWYQQTPGQGLQFLFEYFSETQRNKGNFPGRFSGRQFSNSRSEMNVSTLELGDSALYLCASSLGPGLANNEQFFGPGTRLTVL.

This clone turned up a few times. J is TRBJ1-6 and V is TRBV9, with 7 bases lining up with TRBD1. Unmatched junction bases numbered 4, after V lost 3 bases and J lost 7 bases. This CDR3 has 14 amino acids. Germline loops: CDR1 SGDLS, CDR2 YYNGEE. In DNA form, the CDR3 reads TGTGCCAGCAGCGGGGGACAGTTCAATTCACCCCTCCACTTT. It translates to CASSGGQFNSPLHF.

The chain is built from TRBV29-1 and TRBJ2-2, with D possibly called TRBD1 or TRBD2 (6 bases each). The V gene lost 5 bases and the J gene lost 4 bases, with 11 bases spanning the gap. The CDR3 consists of 13 residues. Germline V gene data show CDR1 as SQVTM and CDR2 as ANQGSEA. CDR3 bases: TGCAGCGTTTGGGGGGCCGGCACCGGGGAGCTGTTTTTT. Translation: CSVWGAGTGELFF.

This clone was seen a few times. The chain combines TRBV25-1 with TRBJ1-1, with D tentatively TRBD1 (6 bases). CDR3 size: 14 residues. The ends were cut back, 5 bases at V and 5 bases at J, with 15 bases in the middle. CDR1 MGHDK and CDR2 SYGVNS come from the germline V gene. CDR3 nucleotides: TGTGCCAGCAGTCCGACAGGCGTGGGGACTGAAGCTTTCTTT. Protein: CASSPTGVGTEAFF.

The gene calls are TRBV9 and TRBJ2-7; 7 bases are a match to TRBD2. J gave up 2 bases and V 2 bases, and 7 bases lay outside the gene matches. Germline CDR1 and CDR2: SGDLS and YYNGEE. CDR3 length: 15 amino acids. The DNA of the CDR3 is TGTGCCAGCAGCGTGGGGAGGGGACCCGCCTACGAGCAGTACTTC. This translates into CASSVGRGPAYEQYF. The whole variable domain, filled in from reference TRBV9 and TRBJ2-7, reads DSGVTQTPKHLITATGQRVTLRCSPRSGDLSVYWYQQSLDQGLQFLIQYYNGEERAKGNILERFSAQQFPDLHSELNLSSLELGDSALYFCASSVGRGPAYEQYFGPGTRLTVT.